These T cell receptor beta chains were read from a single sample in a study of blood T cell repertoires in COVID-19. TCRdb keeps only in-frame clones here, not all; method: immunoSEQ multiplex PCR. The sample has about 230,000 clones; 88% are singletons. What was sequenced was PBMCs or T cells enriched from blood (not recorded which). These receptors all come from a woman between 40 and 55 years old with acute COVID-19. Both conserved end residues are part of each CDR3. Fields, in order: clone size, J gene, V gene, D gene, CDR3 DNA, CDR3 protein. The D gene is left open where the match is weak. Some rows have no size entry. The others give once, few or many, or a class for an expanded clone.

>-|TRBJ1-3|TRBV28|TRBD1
TGTGCCAGCAGCCTACAGGGGGAACTTTATTCTGGAAACACCATATATTTT
CASSLQGELYSGNTIYF
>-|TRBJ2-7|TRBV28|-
TGTGCCAGCAGTTTAGGGCAGCCCCCCTACGAGCAGTACTTC
CASSLGQPPYEQYF
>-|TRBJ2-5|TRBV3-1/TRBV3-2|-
TGTGCCAGCAGCCAAACGGGGGATGAAGTGTTGGGGGAGACCCAGTACTTC
CASSQTGDEVLGETQYF
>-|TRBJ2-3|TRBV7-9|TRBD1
TGTGCCAGCAGCGCCGCCGGGACAGGGACCCCCCGCACAGATACGCAGTATTTT
CASSAAGTGTPRTDTQYF
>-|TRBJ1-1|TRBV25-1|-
TGTGCCAGCAGTGGGGGCTGGAACACTGAAGCTTTCTTT
CASSGGWNTEAFF
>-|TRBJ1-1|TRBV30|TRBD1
TGTGCCTGGGACTTTGGACAGGGCACTGAAGCTTTCTTT
CAWDFGQGTEAFF
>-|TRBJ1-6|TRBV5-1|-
TGCGCCAGCAGCTTGGCAAAACAGGGTTTTAATTCACCCCTCCACTTT
CASSLAKQGFNSPLHF
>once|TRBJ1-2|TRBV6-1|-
TGTGCCAGCAGTGAATCTTGGCGGAACTATGGCTACACCTTC
CASSESWRNYGYTF
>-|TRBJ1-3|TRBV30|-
TGTGCCTGGAGTGTACTTTTGGACATCTCTGGAAACACCATATATTTT
CAWSVLLDISGNTIYF
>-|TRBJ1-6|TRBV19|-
TGTGCCAGTAGCACATTGCTACAGGGCTATAATTCACCCCTCCACTTT
CASSTLLQGYNSPLHF
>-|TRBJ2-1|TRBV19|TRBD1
TGTGCCAGTAGCAACCGGGGACAGGGGGTCAATGAGCAGTTCTTC
CASSNRGQGVNEQFF
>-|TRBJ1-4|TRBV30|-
TGTGCCTTACTTGGGAGGGGCCGGTCTAATGAAAAACTGTTTTTT
CALLGRGRSNEKLFF
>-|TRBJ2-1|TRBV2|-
TGTGCCAGCAGTTTACTCCAAAGCTCCTACAATGAGCAGTTCTTC
CASSLLQSSYNEQFF
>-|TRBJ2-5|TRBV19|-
TGTGCCAGTAGCCTGTTGGGCTCCGGAGAGACCCAGTACTTC
CASSLLGSGETQYF